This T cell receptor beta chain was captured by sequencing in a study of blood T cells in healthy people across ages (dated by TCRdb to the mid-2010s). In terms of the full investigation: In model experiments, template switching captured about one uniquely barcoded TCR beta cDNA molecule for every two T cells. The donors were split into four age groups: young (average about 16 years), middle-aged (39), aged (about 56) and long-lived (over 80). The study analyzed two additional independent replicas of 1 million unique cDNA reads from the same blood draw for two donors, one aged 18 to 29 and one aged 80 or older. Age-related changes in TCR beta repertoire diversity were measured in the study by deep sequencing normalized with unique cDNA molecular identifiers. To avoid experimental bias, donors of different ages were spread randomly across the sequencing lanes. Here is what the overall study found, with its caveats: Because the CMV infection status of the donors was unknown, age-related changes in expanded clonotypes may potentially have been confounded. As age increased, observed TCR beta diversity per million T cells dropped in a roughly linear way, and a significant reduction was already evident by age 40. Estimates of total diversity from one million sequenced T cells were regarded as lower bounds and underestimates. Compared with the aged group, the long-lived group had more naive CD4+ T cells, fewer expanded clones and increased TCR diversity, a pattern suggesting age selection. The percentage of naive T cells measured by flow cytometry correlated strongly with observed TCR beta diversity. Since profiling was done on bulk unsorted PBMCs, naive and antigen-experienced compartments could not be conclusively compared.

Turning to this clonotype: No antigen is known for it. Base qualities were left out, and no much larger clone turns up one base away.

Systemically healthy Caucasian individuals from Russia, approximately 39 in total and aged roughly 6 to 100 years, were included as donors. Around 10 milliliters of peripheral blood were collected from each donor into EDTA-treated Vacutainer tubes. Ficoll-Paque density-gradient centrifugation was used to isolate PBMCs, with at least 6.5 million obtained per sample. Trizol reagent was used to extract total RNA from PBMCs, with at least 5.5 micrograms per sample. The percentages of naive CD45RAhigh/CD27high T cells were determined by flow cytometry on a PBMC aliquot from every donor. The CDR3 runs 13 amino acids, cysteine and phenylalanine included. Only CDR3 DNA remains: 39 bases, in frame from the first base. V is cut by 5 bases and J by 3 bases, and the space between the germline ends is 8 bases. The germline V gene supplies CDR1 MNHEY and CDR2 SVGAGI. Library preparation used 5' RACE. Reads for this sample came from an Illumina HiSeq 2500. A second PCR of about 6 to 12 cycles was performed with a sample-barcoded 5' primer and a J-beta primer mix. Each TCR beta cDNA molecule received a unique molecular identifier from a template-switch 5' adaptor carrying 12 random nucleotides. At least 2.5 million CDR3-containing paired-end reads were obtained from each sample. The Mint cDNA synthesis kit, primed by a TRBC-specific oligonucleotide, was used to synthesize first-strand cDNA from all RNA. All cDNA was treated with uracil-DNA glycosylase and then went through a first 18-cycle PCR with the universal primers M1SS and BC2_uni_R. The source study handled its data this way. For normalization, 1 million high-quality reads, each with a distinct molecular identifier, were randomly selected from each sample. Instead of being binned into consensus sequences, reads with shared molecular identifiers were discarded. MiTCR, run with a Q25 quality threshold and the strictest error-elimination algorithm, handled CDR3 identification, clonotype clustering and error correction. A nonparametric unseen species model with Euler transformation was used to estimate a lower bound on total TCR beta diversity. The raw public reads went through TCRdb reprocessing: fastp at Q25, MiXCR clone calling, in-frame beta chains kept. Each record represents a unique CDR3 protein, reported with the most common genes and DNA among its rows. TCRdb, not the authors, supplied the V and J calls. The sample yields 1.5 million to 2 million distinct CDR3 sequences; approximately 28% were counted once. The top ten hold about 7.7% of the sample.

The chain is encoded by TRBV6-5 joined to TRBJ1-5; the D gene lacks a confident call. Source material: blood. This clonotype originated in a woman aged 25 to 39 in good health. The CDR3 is CASSQAVNQPQHF. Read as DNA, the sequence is TGTGCCAGCAGTCAGGCGGTCAATCAGCCCCAGCATTTT.